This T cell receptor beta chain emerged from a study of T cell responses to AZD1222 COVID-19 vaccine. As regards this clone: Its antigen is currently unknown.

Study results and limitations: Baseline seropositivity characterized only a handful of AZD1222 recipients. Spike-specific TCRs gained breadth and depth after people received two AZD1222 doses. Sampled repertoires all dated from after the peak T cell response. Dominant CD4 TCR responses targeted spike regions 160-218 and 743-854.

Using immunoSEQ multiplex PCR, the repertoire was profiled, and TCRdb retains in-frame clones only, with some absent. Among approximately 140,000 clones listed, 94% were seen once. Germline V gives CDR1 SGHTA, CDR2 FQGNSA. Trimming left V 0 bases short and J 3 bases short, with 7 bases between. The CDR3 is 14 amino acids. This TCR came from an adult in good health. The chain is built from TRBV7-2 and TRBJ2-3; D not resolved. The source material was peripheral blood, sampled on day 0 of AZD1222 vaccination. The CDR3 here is CASSLAGGTDTQYF. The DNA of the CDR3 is TGTGCCAGCAGCTTAGCAGGTGGGACAGATACGCAGTATTTT.